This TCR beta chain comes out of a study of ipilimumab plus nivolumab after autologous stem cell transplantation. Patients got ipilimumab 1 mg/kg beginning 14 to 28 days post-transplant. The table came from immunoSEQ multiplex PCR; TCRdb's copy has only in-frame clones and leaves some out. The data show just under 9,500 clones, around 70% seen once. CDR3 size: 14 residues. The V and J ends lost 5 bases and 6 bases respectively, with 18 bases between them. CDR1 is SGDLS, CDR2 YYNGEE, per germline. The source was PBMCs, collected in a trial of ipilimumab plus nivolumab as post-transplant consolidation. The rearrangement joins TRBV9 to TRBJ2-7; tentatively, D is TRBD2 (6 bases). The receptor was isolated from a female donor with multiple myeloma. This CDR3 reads CASSERQGGVEQYF. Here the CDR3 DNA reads TGTGCCAGCAGTGAGCGGCAGGGAGGAGTCGAGCAGTACTTC.